A single sample gave rise to the 24 T cell receptor beta chains below, sequenced in a study of identifying expanded T cells in peripheral blood. Sequenced by immunoSEQ multiplex PCR; TCRdb stores in-frame clones only, minus some. The sample consists of around 95,000 clones, approximately 89% of them appearing once. Sequencing was carried out using blood. These TCRs come from a person aged 18-70 years in good health.

The gene calls are TRBV7-9 and TRBJ1-1; weak D call: TRBD1 (5 bases). CDR3 size: 18 residues. V dropped 2 bases and J dropped 4 bases, with 23 bases sitting between them. Per the germline V gene, CDR1 is SEHNR and CDR2 is FQNEAQ (reference sequence). CDR3 nucleotide sequence: TGTGCCAGCAGCTTACACTGGGGGAAATACGGTGTAAGCACTGAAGCTTTCTTT. This encodes CASSLHWGKYGVSTEAFF.

The rearrangement joins TRBV30 to TRBJ1-1; no clear D. The germline CDR1 and CDR2 sequences are GTSNPN and SVGIG (reference sequence). V was clipped by 3 bases and J by 5 bases, with 16 bases between them. The CDR3 runs 14 residues. In DNA form, the CDR3 reads TGTGCCTGGAGGGGGTGGGATCGGAAGACTGAAGCTTTCTTT. The encoded protein is CAWRGWDRKTEAFF.

A single count supports this clone. The chain joins TRBV7-9 to TRBJ1-3; TRBD1 is a possible D gene (5 bases). Trimming removed 0 bases at V and 2 bases at J, with 8 bases between. The CDR3 loop spans 15 amino acids. In germline, CDR1 is SEHNR, CDR2 FQNEAQ (reference sequence). Here the CDR3 reads CASSLAGGAGNTIYF. CDR3 DNA sequence: TGTGCCAGCAGCTTAGCGGGGGGTGCTGGAAACACCATATATTTT.

This chain links TRBV19 with TRBJ1-1, with D maybe TRBD1 (6 bases). V was shortened by 8 bases and J by 2 bases, with 18 bases between the two germline ends. The CDR3 extends over 15 amino acids. Germline CDR1 is LNHDA and CDR2 is SQIVND (reference sequence). The CDR3 DNA reads TGTGCCAGTGTACATCCTGGGGGGGGCAACACTGAAGCTTTCTTT. This codes for CASVHPGGGNTEAFF.

The V and J genes are TRBV19 and TRBJ2-6; D is ambiguous. V was cut by 11 bases and J by 0 bases, with 20 bases left in between. The germline V gene encodes CDR1 LNHDA and CDR2 SQIVND (reference sequence). This CDR3 has 17 amino acids. The chain's CDR3 is CASKYSLYASGANVLTF. The CDR3 DNA follows: TGTGCCTCTAAGTATAGCCTTTATGCCTCTGGGGCCAACGTCCTGACTTTC.

V is TRBV29-1 and J is TRBJ1-1; the D gene is possibly TRBD1 (5 bases). V lost 5 bases to trimming and J lost 4 bases, with 17 bases between them. CDR1 and CDR2 from the germline V gene are SQVTM and ANQGSEA. The length of the CDR3 is 14 residues. As DNA, the CDR3 is TGCAGCGTTTGGGTCGGGGGGTGGAGCACTGAAGCTTTCTTT. The encoded protein is CSVWVGGWSTEAFF.

As for this clone: A much larger clone sits a single nucleotide away, making a read error possible. J is TRBJ2-7 and V is TRBV11-3; D ambiguous. The length of the CDR3 is 11 residues. Germline CDR1 reads SGHNT; CDR2 reads YENEEA. Trimming shortened V by 4 bases and J by 4 bases, and 5 bases separated the two germline ends. The CDR3 DNA reads as TGTGCCAGCAGCTACCAGTACGAGCAGTACTTC. Residues: CASSYQYEQYF.

The V gene is TRBV12-5, the J gene TRBJ1-5; D is perhaps TRBD1 (6 bases). V shed 1 base and J shed 3 bases, with 7 bases lying between them. Germline values: CDR1 LGHNT, CDR2 FRNRAP. This CDR3 has 14 residues. CDR3 protein: CASGLGQDNQPQHF. The CDR3 DNA reads TGTGCTAGTGGTTTGGGACAGGACAATCAGCCCCAGCATTTT.

V gene TRBV7-8 combines with J gene TRBJ2-5; D is undetermined. CDR1 is SGHVS, CDR2 FQNEAQ, per germline. The CDR3 sequence is 16 residues long. V gave up 5 bases and J gave up 2 bases, with 18 bases separating them. The CDR3 bases are TGTGCCAGCAGCAACGGTTTGATGGGCGGACAAGAGACCCAGTACTTC. As protein: CASSNGLMGGQETQYF.

The V gene is TRBV6-1, the J gene TRBJ2-5, with 8 positions matching TRBD1. Germline CDR1 is MNHNS and CDR2 is SASEGT. CDR3 length: 12 amino acids. Trimming took 4 bases from V and 5 from J; bases not matched to a gene: 0. In nucleotides, the CDR3 is TGTGCCAGCAGTGGGACAGGGGAGACCCAGTACTTC. Protein product: CASSGTGETQYF.

This clone was seen repeatedly, ten times or more. This chain connects TRBV5-6 to TRBJ1-2; D is possibly TRBD1 (5 bases). The germline V and J ends were trimmed by 2 bases and 0 bases, with 20 bases remaining between them. CDR1 is SGHDT and CDR2 is YYEEEE in the germline V gene. The CDR3 is 18 residues long. This CDR3 is CASSLWLPGRTANYGYTF. The CDR3 bases are TGTGCCAGCAGCTTATGGCTGCCGGGACGGACTGCTAACTATGGCTACACCTTC.

This sequence joins TRBV19 and TRBJ1-1; possibly TRBD1 for D (6 bases). The CDR3 spans 15 residues. The germline gives CDR1 LNHDA, CDR2 SQIVND (reference sequence). The V and J ends lost 4 bases and 0 bases respectively, with 12 bases between them. CDR3 amino acids: CASSTRQGMNTEAFF. Written as DNA, the CDR3 is TGTGCCAGTAGTACAAGGCAGGGGATGAACACTGAAGCTTTCTTT.

This clone has just one count. The chain links TRBV4-3 to TRBJ1-6; D not certain. V lost 0 bases and J 7 bases, leaving 13 bases between the germline ends. This CDR3 is 16 amino acids long. Germline-derived CDR1 and CDR2 are LGHNA and YSLEER. Here the CDR3 reads CASSQEVAGGNSPLHF. The CDR3 region has the DNA TGCGCCAGCAGCCAAGAAGTGGCAGGTGGGAATTCACCCCTCCACTTT.

The chain uses TRBV28 and TRBJ1-2; D unclear. Germline loops: CDR1 MDHEN, CDR2 SYDVKM. V was pared by 5 bases and J by 5 bases, with 3 bases between. The CDR3 spans 10 residues. In DNA, the CDR3 is TGTGCCAGCAGTCAGTATGGCTACACCTTC. Protein: CASSQYGYTF.

The gene calls are TRBV9 and TRBJ2-5; D call uncertain. The CDR3 is 13 amino acids. The germline V gene encodes CDR1 SGDLS and CDR2 YYNGEE. V was pared by 0 bases and J by 1 base, with 4 bases between. CDR3 region: CASSVGTQETQYF. CDR3 coding DNA: TGTGCCAGCAGCGTAGGGACCCAAGAGACCCAGTACTTC. The full variable domain, in which reference TRBV9 and TRBJ2-5 provide the parts outside the CDR3, is DSGVTQTPKHLITATGQRVTLRCSPRSGDLSVYWYQQSLDQGLQFLIQYYNGEERAKGNILERFSAQQFPDLHSELNLSSLELGDSALYFCASSVGTQETQYFGPGTRLLVL.

This clone was found a few times. V is TRBV18 and J is TRBJ1-1; D remains unclear. Germline CDR1 is KGHSH and CDR2 is LQKENI. V shed 4 bases and J shed 1 base, with 10 bases lying between them. The CDR3 runs to 14 residues. CDR3 in DNA: TGTGCCAGCTCACGTCTTGATGGGAACACTGAAGCTTTCTTT. Encoded protein: CASSRLDGNTEAFF.

This clone came up once. The V call is TRBV4-2, the J call TRBJ2-5; D not resolved. CDR1 and CDR2 from the germline V gene are LGHNA and YNFKEQ. CDR3 length: 14 residues. Trimming took 0 bases from V and 0 from J, leaving 5 bases between them. CDR3 sequence reads: CASSQEMHQETQYF. CDR3 nucleotides: TGTGCCAGCAGCCAAGAGATGCACCAAGAGACCCAGTACTTC.

In this sample, this clone turned up once. This rearrangement joins TRBV18 to TRBJ1-1; D not resolved. CDR1 is KGHSH and CDR2 is LQKENI in the germline V gene. V was trimmed by 2 bases and J by 5 bases, leaving 9 bases between them. The CDR3 runs to 13 residues. Here the CDR3 DNA reads TGTGCCAGCTCACCAGGGATGGATACTGAAGCTTTCTTT. This sequence encodes CASSPGMDTEAFF.

The J gene is TRBJ1-2, the V gene TRBV4-2; 11 bases are shared with TRBD1. CDR1 is LGHNA, CDR2 YNFKEQ, per germline. The V and J ends lost 1 base and 5 bases, in that order; junction bases with no gene match: 6. The CDR3 extends over 16 amino acids. CDR3 in amino acids: CASSQGGGTGGYGYTF. The CDR3 nucleotides read TGTGCCAGCAGCCAAGGAGGAGGGACAGGGGGATATGGCTACACCTTC.

This chain uses TRBV28 with TRBJ1-2, with no clear D. In germline, CDR1 is MDHEN, CDR2 SYDVKM. V was shortened by 6 bases and J by 4 bases, with 12 bases between the two germline ends. The CDR3 is made up of 13 amino acids. The CDR3: CASSPDGLYGYTF. CDR3 DNA: TGTGCCAGCAGCCCCGACGGCCTCTATGGCTACACCTTC.

The rearrangement uses TRBV25-1 and TRBJ2-4; D not certain. CDR1 MGHDK and CDR2 SYGVNS come from the germline V gene. V lost 2 bases and J lost 1, with 6 bases in between. This CDR3 comprises 14 residues. The CDR3 protein is CASSETGAKNIQYF. The CDR3 DNA reads as TGTGCCAGCAGTGAAACCGGGGCCAAAAACATTCAGTACTTC.

This sequence joins TRBV5-1 and TRBJ2-5, with 11 bases that match TRBD1. The V gene's germline CDR1 is SGHRS and CDR2 YFSETQ. Losses at the gene ends were 0 bases for V and 5 bases for J; bases not matched to a gene: 6. This CDR3 comprises 16 residues. In nucleotides, the CDR3 is TGCGCCAGCAGCTTGGGTGGGACAGGGGGTTCCGAGACCCAGTACTTC. It is translated as CASSLGGTGGSETQYF.

The chain carries TRBV9 and TRBJ1-6; 9 nucleotides match TRBD1. The CDR3 runs to 14 residues. Germline trimming cut 3 bases from V and 9 bases from J; bases unmatched to any gene: 4. CDR1 SGDLS and CDR2 YYNGEE come from the germline V gene. CDR3 residues: CASSGGQGGSPLHF. The CDR3 bases are TGTGCCAGCAGCGGGGGACAGGGCGGTTCACCCCTCCACTTT.

V gene TRBV6-5 combines with J gene TRBJ1-1; D gene ambiguous. V shed 7 bases and J shed 5 bases, with 17 bases lying between them. CDR3 length: 14 amino acids. CDR1 and CDR2 (germline): MNHEY, SVGAGI. The CDR3 reads CASIEVAGGTEAFF. CDR3 bases: TGTGCCAGCATCGAGGTGGCGGGTGGGACTGAAGCTTTCTTT.